This TCR beta chain was profiled in a study of shared clonotypes between healthy human individuals. Selected positively for CCR7 and CD45RO-negative, naive CD8 cells excluded terminally differentiated effector memory CD45RA+ cells. All donors were healthy HIV-negative adults lacking recent acute infections or vaccinations. Germline V gene lookup returns CDR1 LNHNV and CDR2 YYDKDF (reference sequence). Trimming cost V 0 bases and J 8 bases; bases outside gene matches: 6. The CDR3 runs to 15 residues. Generated by immunoSEQ multiplex PCR, the TCRdb table keeps only in-frame clones and is missing some. This sample has around 2,100,000 clones, with approximately 94% found just once.

The rearrangement joins TRBV15 to TRBJ2-3, with 9 bases fitting TRBD2. The clonotype comes from a man aged 18 to 29 in good health. Sequencing was carried out using naive CD8+ T cells sorted from blood. The CDR3 DNA reads TGTGCCACCAGCAGAGACGCTAGCGGGGATTGTACGCAGTATTTT. It translates to CATSRDASGDCTQYF. The full variable domain, its missing parts supplied by reference TRBV15 and TRBJ2-3, is DAMVIQNPRYQVTQFGKPVTLSCSQTLNHNVMYWYQQKSSQAPKLLFHYYDKDFNNEADTPDNFQSRRPNTSFCFLDIRSPGLGDTAMYLCATSRDASGDCTQYFGPGTRLTVL.